This entry lists 9 T cell receptor beta chains sequenced from one sample in a study of OX40 agonist ivuxolimab in advanced cancers. Generated by immunoSEQ multiplex PCR, the TCRdb table keeps only in-frame clones and is missing some. The sample has 55,000 to 65,000 clones, approximately 82% seen once. The input for sequencing was CD4+ or CD8+ T cells sorted from blood, taken in a trial of the OX40 agonist ivuxolimab. All receptors derive from an adult with an advanced solid tumor such as melanoma, head and neck, liver or kidney cancer.

The CDR3 nucleotides read TGCGCCAGCAGAAGGACTCTAGCGGGATCCTACGAGCAGTACTTC. This translates into CASRRTLAGSYEQYF. The chain joins TRBV5-1 to TRBJ2-7; TRBD2 agrees at 9 bases. V lost 5 bases and J lost 1; bases outside the gene matches: 7. CDR3 size: 15 residues. Germline CDR1 reads SGHRS; CDR2 reads YFSETQ.

This sequence joins TRBV28 and TRBJ1-1; D might be TRBD1 (6 bases). CDR3 length: 15 residues. CDR1 is MDHEN, CDR2 SYDVKM, per germline. Trimming took off 3 bases at V and 1 base at J, with 12 bases between the two ends. The CDR3 DNA sequence: TGTGCCAGCAGTTTGTCGGGGGCGGGGAACACTGAAGCTTTCTTT. Amino acids: CASSLSGAGNTEAFF.

The chain employs TRBV5-6 and TRBJ2-2, with D hard to call. V was cut by 0 bases and J by 0 bases, with 6 bases left in between. Germline values: CDR1 SGHDT, CDR2 YYEEEE. The CDR3 loop spans 15 amino acids. The CDR3: CASSLVGANTGELFF. For the CDR3, the DNA is TGTGCCAGCAGCTTGGTCGGTGCGAACACCGGGGAGCTGTTTTTT.

In DNA form, the CDR3 reads TGCGCCAGCAGCTTGGGGGTCGATAATGAAAAACTGTTTTTT. Translation gives CASSLGVDNEKLFF. The genes are TRBV5-1 and TRBJ1-4; D gene unclear. Germline-derived CDR1 and CDR2 are SGHRS and YFSETQ. Trimming took off 0 bases at V and 4 bases at J, with 7 bases between the two ends. The CDR3 runs to 14 residues.

The chain is built from TRBV5-6 and TRBJ2-3; 9 nucleotides line up with TRBD1. Per the germline V gene, CDR1 is SGHDT and CDR2 is YYEEEE. The CDR3 runs to 15 residues. The V gene end was trimmed by 1 base and the J gene end by 2 bases; junction bases not matched to a gene: 2. CDR3 sequence: CASSLWTGDTDTQYF. For the CDR3, the DNA is TGTGCCAGCAGCTTGTGGACAGGGGACACAGATACGCAGTATTTT.

The genes are TRBV18 and TRBJ2-3; D is unclear. The CDR3 spans 16 residues. Germline lookup yields CDR1 KGHSH and CDR2 LQKENI. Trimming left V 5 bases short and J 0 bases short, with 15 bases between. In DNA, the CDR3 is TGTGCCAGCTCATCCCGGGTGAGGCCTAGCACAGATACGCAGTATTTT. It is translated as CASSSRVRPSTDTQYF.

The genes are TRBV11-2 and TRBJ1-2; tentative D call: TRBD1 (5 bases). The CDR3 spans 15 residues. Germline V gene data show CDR1 as SGHAT and CDR2 as FQNNGV. The V gene lost 0 bases and the J gene lost 8 bases, with 16 bases spanning the gap. This chain's CDR3 is CASSLDPRDRLGYTF. In DNA, the CDR3 is TGTGCCAGCAGCTTAGACCCCCGGGACCGACTAGGCTACACCTTC.

The J gene is TRBJ2-1, the V gene TRBV11-3; 8 nucleotides match TRBD1. Germline V gene lookup returns CDR1 SGHNT and CDR2 YENEEA. V lost 4 bases to trimming and J lost 2 bases; unmatched junction nucleotides: 10. The CDR3 runs to 17 residues. CDR3 residues: CASSSGDRTNPYNEQFF. Written as DNA, the CDR3 is TGTGCCAGCAGCTCAGGGGACAGGACGAATCCCTACAATGAGCAGTTCTTC.

This chain links TRBV7-2 with TRBJ2-7, with unresolved D. The V and J ends lost 5 bases and 1 base respectively, with 18 bases between them. The CDR3 is 16 residues long. The germline gives CDR1 SGHTA, CDR2 FQGNSA. The CDR3 DNA follows: TGTGCCAGCAGCCTAAATGGAGTAGGCGCGTCCTACGAGCAGTACTTC. As protein: CASSLNGVGASYEQYF.